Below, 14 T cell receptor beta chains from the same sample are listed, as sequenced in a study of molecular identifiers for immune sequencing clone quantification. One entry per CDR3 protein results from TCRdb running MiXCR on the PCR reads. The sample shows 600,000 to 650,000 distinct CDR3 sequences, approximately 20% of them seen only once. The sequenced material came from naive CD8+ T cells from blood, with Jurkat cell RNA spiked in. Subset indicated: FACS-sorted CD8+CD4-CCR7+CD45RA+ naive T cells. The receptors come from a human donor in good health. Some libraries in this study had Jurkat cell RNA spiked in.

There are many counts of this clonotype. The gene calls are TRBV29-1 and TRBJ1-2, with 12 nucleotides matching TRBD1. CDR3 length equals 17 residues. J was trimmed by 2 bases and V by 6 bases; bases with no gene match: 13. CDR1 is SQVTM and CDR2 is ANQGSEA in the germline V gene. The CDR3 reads CSVVAGTGGGQNYGYTF. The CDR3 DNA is TGCAGCGTCGTAGCCGGGACAGGGGGCGGCCAGAACTATGGCTACACCTTC.

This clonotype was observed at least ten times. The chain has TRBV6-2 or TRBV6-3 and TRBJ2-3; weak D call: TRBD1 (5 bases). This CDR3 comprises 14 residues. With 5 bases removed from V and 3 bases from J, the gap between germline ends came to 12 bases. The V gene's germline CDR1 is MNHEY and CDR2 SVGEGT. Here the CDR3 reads CASSPQGTTDTQYF. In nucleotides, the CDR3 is TGTGCCAGCAGTCCTCAGGGCACAACAGATACGCAGTATTTT.

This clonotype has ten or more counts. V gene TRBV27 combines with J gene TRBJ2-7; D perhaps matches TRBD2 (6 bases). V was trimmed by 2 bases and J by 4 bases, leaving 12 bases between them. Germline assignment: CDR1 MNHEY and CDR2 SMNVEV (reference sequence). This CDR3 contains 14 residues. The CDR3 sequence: CASSLSGPAYEQYF. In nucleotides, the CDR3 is TGTGCCAGCAGTTTAAGCGGGCCAGCTTACGAGCAGTACTTC.

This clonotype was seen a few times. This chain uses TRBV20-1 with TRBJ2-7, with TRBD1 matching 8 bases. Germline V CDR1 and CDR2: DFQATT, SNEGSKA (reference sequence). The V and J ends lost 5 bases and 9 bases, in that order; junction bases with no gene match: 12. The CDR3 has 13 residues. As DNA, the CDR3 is TGCAGTGCTGGCGGGACAGGTAATAGTGGGCAGTACTTC. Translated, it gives CSAGGTGNSGQYF.

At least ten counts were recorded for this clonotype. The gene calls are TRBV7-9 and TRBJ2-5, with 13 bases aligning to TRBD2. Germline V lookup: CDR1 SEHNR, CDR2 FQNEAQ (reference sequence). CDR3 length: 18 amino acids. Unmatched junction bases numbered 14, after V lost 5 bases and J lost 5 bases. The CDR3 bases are TGTGCCAGCAGCCCGAACGACCCGGGACTAGCGGGATACGAGACCCAGTACTTC. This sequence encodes CASSPNDPGLAGYETQYF.

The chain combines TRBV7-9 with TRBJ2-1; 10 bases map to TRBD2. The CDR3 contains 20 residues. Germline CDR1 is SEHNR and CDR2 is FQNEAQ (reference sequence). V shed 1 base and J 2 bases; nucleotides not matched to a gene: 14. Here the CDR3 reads CASSLGRGGGLAGAYNEQFF. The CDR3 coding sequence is TGTGCCAGCAGCTTAGGTAGAGGGGGCGGCCTAGCGGGAGCCTACAATGAGCAGTTCTTC.

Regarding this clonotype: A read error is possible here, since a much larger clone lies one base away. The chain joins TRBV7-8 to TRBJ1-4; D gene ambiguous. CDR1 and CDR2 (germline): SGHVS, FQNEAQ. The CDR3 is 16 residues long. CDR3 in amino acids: CASGLNHGGWVEKLFF. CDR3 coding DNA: TGTGCCAGCGGCTTAAACCACGGAGGCTGGGTAGAAAAACTGTTTTTT.

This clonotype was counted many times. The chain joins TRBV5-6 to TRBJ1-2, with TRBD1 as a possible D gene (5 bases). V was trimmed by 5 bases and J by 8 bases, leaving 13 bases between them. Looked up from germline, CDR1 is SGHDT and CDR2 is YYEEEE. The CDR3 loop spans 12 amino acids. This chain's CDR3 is CASRVGAAGYTF. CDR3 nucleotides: TGTGCCAGCAGAGTTGGGGCCGCCGGCTACACCTTC.

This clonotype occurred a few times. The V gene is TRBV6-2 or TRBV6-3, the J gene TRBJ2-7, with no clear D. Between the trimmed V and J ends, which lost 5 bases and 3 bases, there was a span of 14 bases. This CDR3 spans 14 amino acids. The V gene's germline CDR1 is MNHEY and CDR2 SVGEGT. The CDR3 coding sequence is TGTGCCAGCAGTGACCGGGCCGCCGGCTACGAGCAGTACTTC. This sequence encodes CASSDRAAGYEQYF.

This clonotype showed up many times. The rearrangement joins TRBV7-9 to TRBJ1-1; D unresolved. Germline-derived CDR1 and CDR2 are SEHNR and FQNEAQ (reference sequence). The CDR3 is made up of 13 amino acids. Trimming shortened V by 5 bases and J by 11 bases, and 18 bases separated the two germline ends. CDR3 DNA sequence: TGTGCCAGCAGCCCCGCCTCGGAGAGGAGGGCTTTCTTT. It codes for CASSPASERRAFF. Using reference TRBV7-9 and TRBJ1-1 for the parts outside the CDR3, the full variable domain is DTGVSQNPRHKITKRGQNVTFRCDPISEHNRLYWYRQTLGQGPEFLTYFQNEAQLEKSRLLSDRFSAERPKGSFSTLEIQRTEQGDSAMYLCASSPASERRAFFGQGTRLTVV.

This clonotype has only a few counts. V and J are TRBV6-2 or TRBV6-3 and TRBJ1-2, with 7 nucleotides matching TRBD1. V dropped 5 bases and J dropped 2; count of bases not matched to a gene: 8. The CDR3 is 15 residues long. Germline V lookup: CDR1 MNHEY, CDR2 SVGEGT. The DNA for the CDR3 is TGTGCCAGCAGTCACCCCCCGGGACAGAACTATGGCTACACCTTC. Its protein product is CASSHPPGQNYGYTF.

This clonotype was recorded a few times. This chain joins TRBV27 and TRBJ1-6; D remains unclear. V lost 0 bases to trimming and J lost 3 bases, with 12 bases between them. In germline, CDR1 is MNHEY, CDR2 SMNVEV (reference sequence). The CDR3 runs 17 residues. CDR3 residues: CASSLSVGSLYNSPLHF. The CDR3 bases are TGTGCCAGCAGTTTATCGGTGGGGTCTCTCTATAATTCACCCCTCCACTTT.

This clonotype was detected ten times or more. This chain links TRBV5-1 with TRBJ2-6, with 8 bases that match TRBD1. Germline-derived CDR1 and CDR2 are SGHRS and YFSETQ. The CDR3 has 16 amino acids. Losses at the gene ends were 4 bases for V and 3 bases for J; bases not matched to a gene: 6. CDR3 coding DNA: TGCGCCAGCAGCCCGGACAGGGCGAGTGGGGCCAACGTCCTGACTTTC. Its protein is CASSPDRASGANVLTF.

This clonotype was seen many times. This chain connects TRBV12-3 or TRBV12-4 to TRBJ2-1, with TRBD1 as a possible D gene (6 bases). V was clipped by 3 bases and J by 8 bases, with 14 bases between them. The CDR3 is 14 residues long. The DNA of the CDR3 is TGTGCCAGCAGTTTTCAGGGGATCATGGATGAGCAGTTCTTC. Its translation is CASSFQGIMDEQFF.